This TCR beta chain stems from a study of T-cell reconstitution after alpha-beta-depleted transplantation in children. The TCRbeta library was prepared with unique molecular identifiers. TCRdb re-derived calls from the PCR reads in MiXCR, one entry per CDR3 protein. The table has approximately 800,000 distinct CDR3 sequences, approximately 15% seen once. Germline CDR1 is SEHNR and CDR2 is FQNEAQ (reference sequence). The CDR3 is 14 amino acids. Deletions cut 5 bases from V and 6 bases from J, with 14 bases between. At least ten counts were recorded for this clonotype. The receptor was derived from a male patient under 18 who had a stem cell transplant for acute lymphoblastic leukemia, so the T cells may come from the graft donor. The source was PBMCs, mostly from graft donor cells, collected 360 days after TCRalphabeta/CD19-depleted stem cell transplant. V and J are TRBV7-9 and TRBJ2-1; D might be TRBD2 (5 bases). The DNA of the CDR3 is TGTGCCAGCAGCCCGGGCGGTAGCGTCAATGAGCAGTTCTTC. It encodes CASSPGGSVNEQFF.